These T cell receptor beta chains were read from a single sample in a study of OX40 agonist ivuxolimab in advanced cancers. The table came from immunoSEQ multiplex PCR; TCRdb's copy has only in-frame clones and leaves some out. The sample consists of 100,000 to 150,000 clones, roughly 92% of them appearing once. Material: CD4+ or CD8+ T cells sorted from blood, obtained in a trial of the OX40 agonist ivuxolimab. The source is an adult with an advanced solid tumor such as melanoma, head and neck, liver or kidney cancer. Both conserved end residues are part of each CDR3. A D gene is named only where the DNA matches it firmly. Not all rows give a size; the values are once, few, many and, for expanded clones, a class.

>TRBJ2-4|NA|TRBV2|NA
TGTGCCAGCAGTGAATTACTCTCAGTACCCTCCTTC
CASSELLSVPSF
>TRBJ2-3|NA|TRBV2|NA
TGTGCCAGCAAACAGTCTAGCACAGATACGCAGTATTTT
CASKQSSTDTQYF
>TRBJ2-5|NA|TRBV12-5|once
TGTGCTAGTGGTTCCCGGACGGATTTAGAGACCCAGTACTTC
CASGSRTDLETQYF
>TRBJ2-2|NA|TRBV28|NA
TGTGCCAGCAGCCCCCAGGTCACCGGGGAGCTGTTTTTT
CASSPQVTGELFF
>TRBJ2-2|NA|TRBV5-1|NA
TGCGCCAGCAGCTTGGCCGGGCAAGCCGGGGAGCTGTTTTTT
CASSLAGQAGELFF
>TRBJ2-7|TRBD1|TRBV28|NA
TGTGCCAGCGGGACAGGGACGGCGGGAGCACGTCTCGAGCAGTACTTC
CASGTGTAGARLEQYF
>TRBJ2-5|NA|TRBV5-1|NA
TGCGCCAGCAGCTTGGGGGCGGATTCACAAGAGACCCAGTACTTC
CASSLGADSQETQYF
>TRBJ1-5|NA|TRBV27|NA
TGTGCCAGCAGTCGGACAGACAATCAGCCCCAGCATTTT
CASSRTDNQPQHF
>TRBJ1-2|NA|TRBV27|NA
TGTGCCAGCAGTTTATTCTCCCGGACTGCTAACTATGGCTACACCTTC
CASSLFSRTANYGYTF
>TRBJ2-1|NA|TRBV19|NA
TGTGCCAGTAGTATCCAGGGATTCGGGTACAATGAGCAGTTCTTC
CASSIQGFGYNEQFF
>TRBJ2-3|NA|TRBV6-1|NA
TGTGCCAGCAGTGACCTAGCCCCTACCAGTGGAGATACGCAGTATTTT
CASSDLAPTSGDTQYF
>TRBJ1-1|TRBD1|TRBV5-4|NA
TGTGCCAGCAGCCCGAGCAGACAGGGGCCCCTGACGGAAGCTTTCTTT
CASSPSRQGPLTEAFF
>TRBJ1-2|NA|TRBV1|NA
TGCACCAGTCCGGGACAGGGAGTAGACTATGGCTACACCTTC
CTSPGQGVDYGYTF
>TRBJ2-1|NA|TRBV11-2|NA
TGTGCCAGCAGCTCCGGGGGGGGACAGGGTATCGGGAATGAGCAGTTCTTC
CASSSGGGQGIGNEQFF
>TRBJ2-2|NA|TRBV28|NA
TGTGCCAGCAGTTTAGACGTCCGGTCGGGCACCGGGGAGCTGTTTTTT
CASSLDVRSGTGELFF
>TRBJ2-7|NA|TRBV7-8|NA
TGTGCCAGCAGCTTAGGGGGGACGGCCTACGAGCAGTACTTC
CASSLGGTAYEQYF
>TRBJ1-5|NA|TRBV7-2|NA
TGTGCCAGCAGCGCACAGGTTATCAATCAGCCCCAGCATTTT
CASSAQVINQPQHF
>TRBJ2-2|TRBD1|TRBV28|NA
TGTGCCAGCAGACCCGGGACAGCGAACACCGGGGAGCTGTTTTTT
CASRPGTANTGELFF
>TRBJ2-2|TRBD1|TRBV2|NA
TGTGCCAGCAGCCCGGGACAGGTCACCGGGGAGCTGTTTTTT
CASSPGQVTGELFF
>TRBJ1-1|NA|TRBV28|NA
TGTGCCAGCAGTTTATGGGGACGAGACATGAACACTGAAGCTTTCTTT
CASSLWGRDMNTEAFF
>TRBJ1-2|TRBD1|TRBV6-5|NA
TGTGCCAGCAGCTCAGGGGGCGGCTATGGCTACACCTTC
CASSSGGGYGYTF
>TRBJ2-3|NA|TRBV2|NA
TGTGCCAGCAGTCGGGGTACTAGCCCAGATACGCAGTATTTT
CASSRGTSPDTQYF